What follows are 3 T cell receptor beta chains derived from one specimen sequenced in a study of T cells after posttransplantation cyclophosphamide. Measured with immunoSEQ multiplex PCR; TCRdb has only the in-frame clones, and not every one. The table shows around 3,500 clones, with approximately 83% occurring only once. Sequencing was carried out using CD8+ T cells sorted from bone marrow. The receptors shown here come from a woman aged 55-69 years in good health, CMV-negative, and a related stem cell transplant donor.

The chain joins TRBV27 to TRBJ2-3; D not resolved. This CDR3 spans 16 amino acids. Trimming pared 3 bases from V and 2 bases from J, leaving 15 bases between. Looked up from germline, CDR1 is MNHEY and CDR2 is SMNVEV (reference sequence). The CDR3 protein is CASSFLTRSSTDTQYF. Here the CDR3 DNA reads TGTGCCAGCAGTTTTCTCACACGATCCTCCACAGATACGCAGTATTTT.

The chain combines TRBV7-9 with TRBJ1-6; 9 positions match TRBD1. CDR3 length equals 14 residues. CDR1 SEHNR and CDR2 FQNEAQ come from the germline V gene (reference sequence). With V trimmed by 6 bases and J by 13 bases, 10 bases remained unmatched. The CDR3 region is CASRITGGAGPLHF. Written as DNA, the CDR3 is TGTGCCAGCAGGATAACAGGGGGCGCGGGGCCCCTCCACTTT. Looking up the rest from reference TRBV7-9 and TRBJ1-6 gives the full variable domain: DTGVSQNPRHKITKRGQNVTFRCDPISEHNRLYWYRQTLGQGPEFLTYFQNEAQLEKSRLLSDRFSAERPKGSFSTLEIQRTEQGDSAMYLCASRITGGAGPLHFGNGTRLTVT.

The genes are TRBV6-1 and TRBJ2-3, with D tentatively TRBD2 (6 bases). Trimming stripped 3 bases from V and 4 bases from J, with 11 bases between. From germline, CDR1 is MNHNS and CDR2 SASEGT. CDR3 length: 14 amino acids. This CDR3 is CASSDGPGADTQYF. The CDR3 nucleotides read TGTGCCAGCAGTGATGGGCCGGGGGCAGATACGCAGTATTTT.